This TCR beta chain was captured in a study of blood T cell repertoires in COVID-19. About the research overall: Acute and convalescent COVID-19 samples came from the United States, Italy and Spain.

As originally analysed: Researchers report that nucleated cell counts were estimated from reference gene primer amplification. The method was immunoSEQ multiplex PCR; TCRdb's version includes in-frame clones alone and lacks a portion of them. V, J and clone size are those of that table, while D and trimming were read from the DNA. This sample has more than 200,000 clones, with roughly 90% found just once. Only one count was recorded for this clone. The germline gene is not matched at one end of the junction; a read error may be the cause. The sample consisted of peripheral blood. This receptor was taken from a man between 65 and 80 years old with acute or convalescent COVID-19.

This CDR3 reads CASSVLSYGQYF. The DNA of the CDR3 is TGTGCCAGCAGTGTGTTGTCCTACGGGCAGTACTTC. V gene TRBV2 combines with J gene TRBJ2-7, with unresolved D. Germline V lookup: CDR1 SNHLY, CDR2 FYNNEI. This CDR3 comprises 12 residues. Together with reference TRBV2 and TRBJ2-7, the CDR3 gives the full variable domain: EPEVTQTPSHQVTQMGQEVILRCVPISNHLYFYWYRQILGQKVEFLVSFYNNEISEKSEIFDDQFSVERPDGSNFTLKIRSTKLEDSAMYFCASSVLSYGQYFGPGTRLTVT.